Listed below are T cell receptor beta chains from one sample, sequenced in a study of regulatory T cells in long-lasting Graves disease. Using its own MiXCR run on the multiplex PCR reads, TCRdb lists one record per CDR3 protein. The table records roughly 420,000 distinct CDR3 sequences, 14% of them present only once. Separately, the same data were catalogued under a study of T cells in Graves' hyperthyroidism and ophthalmopathy.

The specimen was peripheral blood mononuclear cells (PBMCs), collected at new diagnosis, from a patient treated with antithyroid drugs. Receptor source: a woman aged 45-65 years with Graves disease. CDR3s include the opening cysteine and the closing phenylalanine or tryptophan. D genes are given only for firm matches. Rows may omit the clone size; those that give it use once, few, many or a size class.

CDR3aa,CDR3nt,abundance,v_gene,d_gene,j_gene
CSVGWDRGLSYEQYF,TGCAGCGTTGGGTGGGACAGGGGCCTCTCCTACGAGCAGTACTTC,many,TRBV29-1,TRBD1,TRBJ2-7
CASSLAGTVSSYEQYF,TGTGCCAGCAGTTTGGCCGGGACAGTGAGCTCCTACGAGCAGTACTTC,many,TRBV27,TRBD1,TRBJ2-7
CASRTSGRADTQYF,TGTGCCAGCAGGACTAGCGGAAGGGCGGATACGCAGTATTTT,-,TRBV11-2,TRBD2,TRBJ2-3
CASSPGAGGSYNSPLHF,TGTGCCAGCAGTCCAGGGGCAGGGGGCTCCTATAATTCACCCCTCCACTTT,-,TRBV28,TRBD1,TRBJ1-6
CASSLGPSGSHEQYF,TGTGCCAGCAGCTTAGGCCCTAGCGGGAGCCACGAGCAGTACTTC,many,TRBV7-3,TRBD2,TRBJ2-7
CSAPWGQGNGYTF,TGCAGCGCACCCTGGGGACAGGGGAATGGCTACACCTTC,-,TRBV29-1,TRBD1,TRBJ1-2
CASSRGASGSNEQFF,TGCGCCAGCAGCCGCGGGGCTAGCGGGAGCAATGAGCAGTTCTTC,many,TRBV5-1,TRBD2,TRBJ2-1
CASSSYPQASYEQYF,TGTGCCAGCAGTTCCTACCCACAGGCCTCTTACGAGCAGTACTTC,-,TRBV28,-,TRBJ2-7
CASSFRGTGGYTF,TGTGCCAGCAGTTTCAGGGGGACGGGGGGCTACACCTTC,many,TRBV28,TRBD1,TRBJ1-2
CSVEDRTNYGYTF,TGCAGCGTTGAAGACAGGACTAACTATGGCTACACCTTC,many,TRBV29-1,-,TRBJ1-2
CASSRSSNQPQHF,TGTGCCAGCAGTAGAAGTAGCAATCAGCCCCAGCATTTT,-,TRBV14,-,TRBJ1-5
CASRLRLLYGYTF,TGTGCCAGCAGGCTGAGACTGCTCTATGGCTACACCTTC,many,TRBV2,-,TRBJ1-2
CASSFKLYEQYF,TGTGCCAGCAGCTTTAAGTTATACGAGCAGTACTTC,few,TRBV7-2,-,TRBJ2-7
CASSQGSGVSYEQYF,TGTGCCAGCAGCCAAGGTAGCGGGGTCTCCTACGAGCAGTACTTC,few,TRBV4-2,TRBD2,TRBJ2-7
CASSPPGLSDQYF,TGTGCCAGCAGTCCCCCGGGACTGTCAGATCAGTATTTT,many,TRBV12-3/TRBV12-4,-,TRBJ2-3